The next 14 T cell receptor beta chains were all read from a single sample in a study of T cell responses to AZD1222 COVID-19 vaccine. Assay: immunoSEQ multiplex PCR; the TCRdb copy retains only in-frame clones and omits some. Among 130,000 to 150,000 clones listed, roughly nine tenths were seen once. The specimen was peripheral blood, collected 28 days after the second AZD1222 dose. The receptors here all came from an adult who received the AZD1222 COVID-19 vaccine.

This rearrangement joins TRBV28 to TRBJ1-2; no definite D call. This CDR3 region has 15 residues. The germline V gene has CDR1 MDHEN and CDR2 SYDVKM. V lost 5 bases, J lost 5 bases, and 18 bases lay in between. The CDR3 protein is CASSRDAGEGYGYTF. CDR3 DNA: TGTGCCAGCAGTCGCGACGCTGGGGAGGGTTATGGCTACACCTTC.

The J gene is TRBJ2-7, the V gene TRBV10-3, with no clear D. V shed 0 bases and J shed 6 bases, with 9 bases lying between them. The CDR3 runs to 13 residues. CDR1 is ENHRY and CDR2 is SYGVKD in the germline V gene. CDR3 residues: CAISESITIEQYF. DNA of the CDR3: TGTGCCATCAGTGAGTCGATTACCATCGAGCAGTACTTC.

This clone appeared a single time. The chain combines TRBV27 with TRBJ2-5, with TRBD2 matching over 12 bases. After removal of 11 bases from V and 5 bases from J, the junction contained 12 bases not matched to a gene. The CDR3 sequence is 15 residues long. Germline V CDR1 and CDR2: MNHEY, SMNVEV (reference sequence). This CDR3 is CAVRRLAGGRETQYF. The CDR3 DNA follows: TGTGCCGTCAGAAGGCTAGCGGGAGGGAGGGAGACCCAGTACTTC.

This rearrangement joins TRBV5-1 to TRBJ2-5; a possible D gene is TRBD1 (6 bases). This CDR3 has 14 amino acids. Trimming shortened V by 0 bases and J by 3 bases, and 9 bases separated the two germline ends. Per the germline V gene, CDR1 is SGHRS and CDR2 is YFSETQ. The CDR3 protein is CASSLARGEETQYF. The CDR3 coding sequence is TGCGCCAGCAGCTTGGCCAGGGGCGAAGAGACCCAGTACTTC.

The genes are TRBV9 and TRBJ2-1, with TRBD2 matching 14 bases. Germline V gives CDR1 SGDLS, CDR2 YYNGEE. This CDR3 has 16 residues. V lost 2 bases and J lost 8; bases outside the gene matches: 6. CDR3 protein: CASSVGLAGVGYEQFF. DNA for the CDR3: TGTGCCAGCAGCGTGGGACTAGCGGGAGTAGGGTATGAGCAGTTCTTC.

The DNA of the CDR3 is TGTGCCAGCAGCTCTAGGCCGGGGTACCCCCGCTACGAGCAGTACTTC. It encodes CASSSRPGYPRYEQYF. This chain links TRBV21-1 with TRBJ2-7; the DNA was not compared with TRBD2, the D call given in the table. TRBV21-1 is listed as a pseudogene. This CDR3 spans 16 amino acids.

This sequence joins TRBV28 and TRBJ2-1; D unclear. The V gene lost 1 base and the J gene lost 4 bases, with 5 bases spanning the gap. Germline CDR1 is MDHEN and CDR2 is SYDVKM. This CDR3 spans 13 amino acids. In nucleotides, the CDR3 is TGTGCCAGCAGTTTATACATATACAATGAGCAGTTCTTC. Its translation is CASSLYIYNEQFF.

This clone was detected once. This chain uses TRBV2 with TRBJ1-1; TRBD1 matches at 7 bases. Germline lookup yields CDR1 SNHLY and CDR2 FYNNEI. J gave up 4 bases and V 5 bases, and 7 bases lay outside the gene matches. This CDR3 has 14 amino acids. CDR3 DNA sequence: TGTGCCAGCAGTATTAACAGGGGAGGCACTGAAGCTTTCTTT. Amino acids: CASSINRGGTEAFF.

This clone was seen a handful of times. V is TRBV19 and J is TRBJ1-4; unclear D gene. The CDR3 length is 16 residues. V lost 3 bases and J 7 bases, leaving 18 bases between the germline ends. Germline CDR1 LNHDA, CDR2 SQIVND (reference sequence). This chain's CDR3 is CASSIPMGGNREKLFF. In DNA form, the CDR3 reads TGTGCCAGTAGTATCCCCATGGGTGGGAATCGTGAAAAACTGTTTTTT.

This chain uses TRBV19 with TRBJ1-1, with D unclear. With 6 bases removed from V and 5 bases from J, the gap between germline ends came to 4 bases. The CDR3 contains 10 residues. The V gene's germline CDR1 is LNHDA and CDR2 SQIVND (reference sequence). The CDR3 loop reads CASRATEAFF. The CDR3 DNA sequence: TGTGCCAGTAGGGCGACTGAAGCTTTCTTT.

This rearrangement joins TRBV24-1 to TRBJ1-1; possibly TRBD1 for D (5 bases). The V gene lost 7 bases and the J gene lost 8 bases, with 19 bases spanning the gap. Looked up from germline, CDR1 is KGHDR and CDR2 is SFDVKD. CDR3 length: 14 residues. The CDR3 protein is CATRAQGGEREAFF. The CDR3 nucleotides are TGTGCCACCAGAGCGCAGGGTGGGGAAAGGGAAGCTTTCTTT.

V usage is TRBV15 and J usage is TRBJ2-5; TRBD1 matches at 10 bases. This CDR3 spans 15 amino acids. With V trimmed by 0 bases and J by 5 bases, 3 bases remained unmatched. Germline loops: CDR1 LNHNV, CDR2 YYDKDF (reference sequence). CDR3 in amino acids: CATSRDLGQGETQYF. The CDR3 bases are TGTGCCACCAGCAGAGATCTGGGACAGGGGGAGACCCAGTACTTC.

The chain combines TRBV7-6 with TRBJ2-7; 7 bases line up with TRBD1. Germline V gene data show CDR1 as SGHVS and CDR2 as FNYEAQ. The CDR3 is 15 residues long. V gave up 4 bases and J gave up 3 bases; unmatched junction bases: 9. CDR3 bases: TGTGCCAGCAGCTCGTACCGGGACAGAAACTACGAGCAGTACTTC. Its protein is CASSSYRDRNYEQYF.

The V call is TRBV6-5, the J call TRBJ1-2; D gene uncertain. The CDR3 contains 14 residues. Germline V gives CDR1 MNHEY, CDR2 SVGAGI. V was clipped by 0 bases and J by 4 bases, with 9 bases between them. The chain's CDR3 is CASSYSSEVYGYTF. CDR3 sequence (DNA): TGTGCCAGCAGTTACTCGTCCGAAGTCTATGGCTACACCTTC.